This T cell receptor beta chain was found in a study of shared clonotypes between healthy human individuals (dated by TCRdb to about 2020). Some background on the complete study: The cohort included three men and two women between 18 and 49 years of age. Leukapheresis yielded between about 0.94 and 9 billion PBMCs per donor. For each donor, CD4 naive and CD4 memory were each run on three plates, CD8 naive on two plates, and CD8 memory on one plate. Libraries were prepared and TCR repertoires were sequenced by different laboratories using diverse techniques, in order to increase sequencing depth and limit assay-specific biases. To estimate repertoire size and how much clonotype sharing occurs between individuals, the study deeply sequenced the blood TCR repertoires of five or six healthy adults. Study-wide conclusions, independent of this receptor: Sampling was restricted to blood, and TCR repertoires in tissue are likely to differ from TCR repertoires in blood. The small number of donors limited the genetic and exposure-history diversity represented. Across four donors, around 5.4% of naive CD4, approximately 3.6% of naive CD8, roughly 2.2% of memory CD4, and approximately 0.4% of memory CD8 clonotypes were shared. Naive subsets generally had larger estimated clonotype richness than memory subsets. Rarefaction of sorted-subset datasets indicated incomplete sequencing despite the large sequencing depth. Compared with non-shared clonotypes, clonotypes shared by all four sorted-subset donors had higher generation probabilities. Pairwise subsampling led to the expectation that sequencing depth would affect the degree of clonotype sharing among donors.

The donors were healthy, HIV-negative adults with no recently reported acute infections or vaccinations. Every donor was a Caucasian adult living in Nashville, Tennessee, USA. CD4+ T cells were enriched through magnetic negative selection, after which naive cells were positively selected on CD45RA and the remaining negative fraction served as the memory subset. Blood was collected by leukapheresis, and PBMCs were isolated by Ficoll-Histopaque density gradient centrifugation and then cryopreserved in liquid nitrogen vapor phase. Purity and quantity of every magnetically sorted T cell population were checked by analytical flow cytometry. Genomic DNA was isolated from every sorted fraction and measured by UV absorbance on a Nanodrop 2000c. Using the deep immunoSEQ assay, multiplex PCR amplified TCR CDR3 regions from genomic DNA. For each cell subset, the extracted genomic DNA was distributed evenly across all wells of several immunoSEQ 96-well plates, and each plate served as one replicate. For sorted subsets, roughly 0.2 ug genomic DNA, equal to 25,000 to 35,000 T cell genomes, was loaded into each replicate PCR. Purified libraries were quantified with a Qubit 3.0 fluorometer, sized on a Bioanalyzer 2100, and re-quantified with the KAPA Library Quantification kit. Every immunoSEQ 96-well plate was sequenced on a dedicated single-read 150-cycle Illumina NextSeq 550 flow cell. As for the original processing: Because the immunoSEQ output held only junctional sequences and lacked quality scores, the filtering could not match the filtering applied to full-length reads. Sequences were annotated with PyIR, a Python wrapper for IgBLAST v1.9, using IMGT germline references to assign V/J genes and CDR3. Any read was removed if the V/J assignment was weak (E-value above 1e-6), the CDR3 was missing, or the read contained stop codons, out-of-frame junctions, or ambiguous translated residues. V3J clonotypes were defined by identical inferred V gene, J gene, and CDR3 amino acid sequence. The percentage overlap between two repertoires was calculated by dividing the number of shared unique clonotypes by the size of the smaller repertoire. RTK rarefaction, the Chao1 estimator, and Recon v2.1 estimates of unobserved clonotypes were used to assess repertoire richness. Generation probabilities were computed with OLGA for all TCRbeta clonotypes obtained by the gDNA method from a handful of donors. TCRdb carries this immuneACCESS record with in-frame sequences only. Its versions omit some clonotypes, under half of them owing to an unresolved V gene in the studies checked, with the rest unexplained. V, J and clone size derive from that table, while D and trimming were established from the DNA sequence. In all, the sample holds a few million clones, and 85% to 95% of those were seen once. The ten largest clones add up to 0.39% of the sample.

For this clone: No antigen is known for it. No base qualities exist here, and no much larger clone lies one base off it.

This TCR was sampled from a man aged 18 to 30 in good health. Some clones in this sample may be carry-over from other donors' samples. Material: naive CD4+ T cells from PBMCs. Read against the paper, the sample's cell subset or site label means: CD45RA+ positively selected.

The CDR3 is CASSPSKGAAYEQYF. The nucleotide sequence is given as TGTGCCAGCAGCCCTTCTAAGGGGGCTGCCTACGAGCAGTACTTC. The chain couples TRBV7-3 to TRBJ2-7; 7 bases in the middle match TRBD1. The CDR3 goes from the cysteine to the phenylalanine over 15 residues. The DNA shown is the 45-base CDR3, in frame from base 1. CDR1 is given as SGHTA and CDR2 as FQGTGA, both from the germline V gene. V is cut back by 5 bases and J by 2 bases, with 9 bases in the junction unmatched. Outside the CDR3, residues come from the reference TRBV7-3 and TRBJ2-7 proteins, so the full variable domain is: GAGVSQTPSNKVTEKGKYVELRCDPISGHTALYWYRQSLGQGPEFLIYFQGTGAADDSGLPNDRFFAVRPEGSVSTLKIQRTERGDSAVYLCASSPSKGAAYEQYFGPGTRLTVT.